The text below deals with one TCR beta chain. These data originate in a study of blood T cell repertoires in COVID-19. This CDR3 contains 14 residues. Germline V CDR1 and CDR2: SQVTM, ANQGSEA. V dropped 7 bases and J dropped 4; count of bases not matched to a gene: 12. Some clones are missing from TCRdb's copy, which holds only in-frame ones; the method was immunoSEQ multiplex PCR. The sample contains 250,000 to 350,000 clones, over 75% of which appear only once. This sequence was found in a woman under 30 who had recovered from COVID-19. The sample comprised PBMCs or T cells enriched from blood (not recorded which). This chain joins TRBV29-1 and TRBJ1-2; TRBD1 aligns across 7 bases. This CDR3 reads CSATAGGISYGYTF. As DNA, the CDR3 is TGCAGCGCGACCGCAGGGGGGATAAGCTATGGCTACACCTTC.